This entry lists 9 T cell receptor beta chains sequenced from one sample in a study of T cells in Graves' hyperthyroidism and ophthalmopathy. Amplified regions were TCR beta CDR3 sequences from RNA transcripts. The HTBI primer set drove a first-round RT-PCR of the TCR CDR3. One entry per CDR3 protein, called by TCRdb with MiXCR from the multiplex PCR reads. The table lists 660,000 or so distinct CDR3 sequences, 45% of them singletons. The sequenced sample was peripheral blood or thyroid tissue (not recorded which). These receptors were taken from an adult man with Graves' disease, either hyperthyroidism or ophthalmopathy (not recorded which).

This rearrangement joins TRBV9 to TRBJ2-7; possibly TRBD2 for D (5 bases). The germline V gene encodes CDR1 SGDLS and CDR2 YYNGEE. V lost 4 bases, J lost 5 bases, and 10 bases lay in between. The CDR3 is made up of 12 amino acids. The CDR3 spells CASSHPEDEQYF. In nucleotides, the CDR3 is TGTGCCAGCAGCCACCCGGAGGACGAGCAGTACTTC.

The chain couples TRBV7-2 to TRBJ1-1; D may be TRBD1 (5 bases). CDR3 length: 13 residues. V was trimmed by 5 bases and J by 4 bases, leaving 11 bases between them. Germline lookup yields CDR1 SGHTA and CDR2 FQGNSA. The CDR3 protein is CASSHGHSTEAFF. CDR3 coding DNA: TGTGCCAGCAGCCATGGACACAGCACTGAAGCTTTCTTT.

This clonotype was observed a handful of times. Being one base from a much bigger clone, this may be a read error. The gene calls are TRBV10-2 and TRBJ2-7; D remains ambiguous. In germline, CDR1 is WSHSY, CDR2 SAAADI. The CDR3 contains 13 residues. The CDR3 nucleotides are TGCGCCAGCAGCCCGGACGTATCCTACGAGCGGTACTTC. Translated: CASSPDVSYERYF.

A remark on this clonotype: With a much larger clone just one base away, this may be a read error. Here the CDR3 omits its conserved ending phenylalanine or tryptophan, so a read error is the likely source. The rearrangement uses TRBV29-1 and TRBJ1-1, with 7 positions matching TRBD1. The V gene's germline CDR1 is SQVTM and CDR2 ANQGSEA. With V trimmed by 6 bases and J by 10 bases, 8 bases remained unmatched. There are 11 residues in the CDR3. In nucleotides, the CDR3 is TGCAGCGTATACTCGACAGGGCCAGCTTTCCTT. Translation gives CSVYSTGPAFL.

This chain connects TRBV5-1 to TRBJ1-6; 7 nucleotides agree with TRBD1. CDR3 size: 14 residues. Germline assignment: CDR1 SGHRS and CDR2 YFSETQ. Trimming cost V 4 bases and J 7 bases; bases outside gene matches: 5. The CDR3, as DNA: TGCGCCAGCAGCCAGGACAGGAGCAATTCACCCCTCCACTTT. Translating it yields CASSQDRSNSPLHF. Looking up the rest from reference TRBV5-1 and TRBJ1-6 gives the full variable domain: KAGVTQTPRYLIKTRGQQVTLSCSPISGHRSVSWYQQTPGQGLQFLFEYFSETQRNKGNFPGRFSGRQFSNSRSEMNVSTLELGDSALYLCASSQDRSNSPLHFGNGTRLTVT.

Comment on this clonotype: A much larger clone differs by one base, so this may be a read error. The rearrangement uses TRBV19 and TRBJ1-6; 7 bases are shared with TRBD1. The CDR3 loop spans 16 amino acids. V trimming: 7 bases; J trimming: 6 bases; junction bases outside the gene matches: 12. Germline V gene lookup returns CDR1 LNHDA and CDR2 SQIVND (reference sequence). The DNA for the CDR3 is TGTGCCAGTAATATCGGGGAGTGGGACAGTAATTCACCCCTCCACTTT. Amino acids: CASNIGEWDSNSPLHF.

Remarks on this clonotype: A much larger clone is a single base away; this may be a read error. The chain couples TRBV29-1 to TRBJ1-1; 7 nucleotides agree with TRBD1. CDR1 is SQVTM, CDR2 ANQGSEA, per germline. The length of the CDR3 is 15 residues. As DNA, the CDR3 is TGCAGTGCTAGAGAGATAAGGGGGCTGAACACTGAAGCTTTCTTT. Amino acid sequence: CSAREIRGLNTEAFF.

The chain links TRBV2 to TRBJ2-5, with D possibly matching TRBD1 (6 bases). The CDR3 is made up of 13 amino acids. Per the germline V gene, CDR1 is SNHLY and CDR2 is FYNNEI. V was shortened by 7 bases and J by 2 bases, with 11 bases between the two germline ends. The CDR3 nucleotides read TGTGCCAGCACAAGACAGGTTCAAGAGACCCAGTACTTC. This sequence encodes CASTRQVQETQYF.

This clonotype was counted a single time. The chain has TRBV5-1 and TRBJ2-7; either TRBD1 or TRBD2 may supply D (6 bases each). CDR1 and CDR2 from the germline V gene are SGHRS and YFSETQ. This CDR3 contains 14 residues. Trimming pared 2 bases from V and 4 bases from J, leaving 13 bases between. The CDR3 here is CASSLGGNGYEQYF. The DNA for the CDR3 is TGCGCCAGCAGCTTAGGGGGGAATGGGTACGAGCAGTACTTC.